These T cell receptor beta chains were read from a single sample in a study of PD-1 blockade in classical Hodgkin lymphoma. Assay used: immunoSEQ multiplex PCR; TCRdb lists only in-frame clones, some missing. The profile covers tens of thousands of clones, with under 75% appearing a single time and 0.95% to 1.5% taken by the ten largest. The sequences come from CD4+ T cells from blood, collected before the fourth cycle of nivolumab. These receptors originate from a human donor with classical Hodgkin lymphoma. The CDR3 runs from the conserved cysteine through the conserved F or W. A D gene is named only where the DNA matches it firmly. Part of the rows lack a size; the others show once, few, many or a class for expanded clones.

D gene | J gene | clone size | V gene | CDR3 DNA | CDR3 protein
NA | TRBJ2-7 | once | TRBV7-2 | TGTGCCAGCAGCATGACCCCAATGGCGTTCTCCTACGAGCAGTACTTC | CASSMTPMAFSYEQYF
NA | TRBJ2-5 | NA | TRBV7-2 | TGTGCCAGCAGCTTAACCTGGACCCAGTACTTC | CASSLTWTQYF
NA | TRBJ2-2 | once | TRBV19 | TGTGCCAGTAGTATATCCGGGACCCACACCGGGGAGCTGTTTTTT | CASSISGTHTGELFF
TRBD2 | TRBJ2-3 | NA | TRBV28 | TGTGCCAGCAAACTAGCGGGGGGGCCAGGTACAGATACGCAGTATTTT | CASKLAGGPGTDTQYF
TRBD1 | TRBJ2-7 | NA | TRBV6-1 | TGTGCCAGCAGGTGGGACAGGAGCTCCTACGAGCAGTACTTC | CASRWDRSSYEQYF
TRBD2 | TRBJ2-4 | few | TRBV30 | TGTGCCTGGAGGAAGAGCGGGAGTCTAGCCAAAAACATTCAGTACTTC | CAWRKSGSLAKNIQYF
NA | TRBJ2-5 | NA | TRBV6-5 | TGTGCCAGCAGAAGGGGCGGCAGTCGGGAGACCCAGTACTTC | CASRRGGSRETQYF
TRBD1 | TRBJ2-5 | NA | TRBV27 | TGTGCCAGCAGCACGACAGGGCGTGAGACCCAGTACTTC | CASSTTGRETQYF
NA | TRBJ2-3 | NA | TRBV5-1 | TGCGCCAGCAGCTCCACGGTGGGGGGCGGCACAGATACGCAGTATTTT | CASSSTVGGGTDTQYF
TRBD2 | TRBJ2-3 | NA | TRBV30 | TGTGCCTGGAGTGTACGGGGACTAGCGGGGGGAGCCGGGGGAGATACGCAGTATTTT | CAWSVRGLAGGAGGDTQYF
TRBD1 | TRBJ1-2 | NA | TRBV30 | TGTGCCTGGAACAGGGGTTCTGGCTACACCTTC | CAWNRGSGYTF
NA | TRBJ1-6 | NA | TRBV27 | TGTGCCAGCAGTCCCCGCGAGGTCAATTCACCCCTCCACTTT | CASSPREVNSPLHF
TRBD2 | TRBJ2-2 | NA | TRBV6-5 | TGTGCCAGCAGTTTCCGGGGGGGCGGGGAGCTGTTTTTT | CASSFRGGGELFF
NA | TRBJ1-5 | NA | TRBV6-1 | TGTGCCAGTTCCTGGGACGGACGGGATCAGCCCCAGCATTTT | CASSWDGRDQPQHF
NA | TRBJ2-3 | few | TRBV5-1 | TGCGCCAGCAGCTGGCGGGGAGGATTAGGTGGGGGCACAGATACGCAGTATTTT | CASSWRGGLGGGTDTQYF
NA | TRBJ1-5 | few | TRBV19 | TGTGCCAGTAGTACCCAGGCCAGGGCAAACAATCAGCCCCAGCATTTT | CASSTQARANNQPQHF